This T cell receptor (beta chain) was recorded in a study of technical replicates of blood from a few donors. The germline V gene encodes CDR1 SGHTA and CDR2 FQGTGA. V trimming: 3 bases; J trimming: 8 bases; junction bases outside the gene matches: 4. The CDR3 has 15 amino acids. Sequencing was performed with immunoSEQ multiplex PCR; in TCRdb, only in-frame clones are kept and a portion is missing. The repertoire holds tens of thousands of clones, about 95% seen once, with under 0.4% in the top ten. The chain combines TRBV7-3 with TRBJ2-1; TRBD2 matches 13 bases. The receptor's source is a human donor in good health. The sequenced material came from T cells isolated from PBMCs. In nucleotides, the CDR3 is TGTGCCAGCAGCTTCGGACTAGCGGGAGTCGATGAGCAGTTCTTC. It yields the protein CASSFGLAGVDEQFF.